These 22 T cell receptor beta chains were sequenced from one sample in a study of cytotoxic CD8 clonotypes in ibrutinib-treated CLL. Only in-frame clones appear in the TCRdb table, and some are missing; sequencing was by immunoSEQ multiplex PCR. Of about 76,000 clones in the sample, roughly 83% were seen once. Sequencing was performed on PBMCs, taken after 24 months of ibrutinib treatment. These receptors were obtained from a human donor with chronic lymphocytic leukemia.

The chain combines TRBV5-4 with TRBJ2-3; TRBD2 matches at 8 bases. Germline CDR1 reads SGHNT; CDR2 reads YYREEE (reference sequence). J gave up 0 bases and V 1 base, and 4 bases lay outside the gene matches. CDR3 length: 16 amino acids. For the CDR3, the DNA is TGTGCCAGCAGCTTGAGGGCGGGAGGTAGCACAGATACGCAGTATTTT. Encoded protein: CASSLRAGGSTDTQYF. The entire variable domain, with the rest obtained from reference TRBV5-4 and TRBJ2-3, is as follows: ETGVTQSPTHLIKTRGQQVTLRCSSQSGHNTVSWYQQALGQGPQFIFQYYREEENGRGNFPPRFSGLQFPNYSSELNVNALELDDSALYLCASSLRAGGSTDTQYFGPGTRLTVL.

The chain links TRBV13 to TRBJ2-1; D is possibly TRBD1 (5 bases). Trimming took off 5 bases at V and 5 bases at J, with 16 bases between the two ends. The CDR3 has 15 residues. Germline V CDR1 and CDR2: PRHDT, FYEKMQ (reference sequence). CDR3 protein: CASSQNRAGNNEQFF. In DNA form, the CDR3 reads TGTGCCAGCAGCCAGAACCGGGCAGGGAACAATGAGCAGTTCTTC.

The rearrangement links TRBV7-2 to TRBJ2-1, with TRBD2 matching 12 bases. CDR3 size: 19 residues. The germline V gene has CDR1 SGHTA and CDR2 FQGNSA. The V gene end was trimmed by 3 bases and the J gene end by 7 bases; junction bases not matched to a gene: 16. The CDR3 sequence is CASSFTARPSGRAKNEQFF. The CDR3 DNA sequence: TGTGCCAGCAGCTTTACCGCAAGACCTAGCGGGAGGGCCAAGAATGAGCAGTTCTTC.

This clone was seen only once. This chain links TRBV7-9 with TRBJ2-5, with D perhaps matching TRBD2 (6 bases). The V and J ends lost 8 bases and 3 bases respectively, with 19 bases between them. From germline, CDR1 is SEHNR and CDR2 FQNEAQ (reference sequence). The CDR3 consists of 15 residues. The CDR3: CASSKDYSVEETQYF. The DNA of the CDR3 is TGTGCCAGCTCCAAGGACTATTCGGTCGAAGAGACCCAGTACTTC.

This chain connects TRBV7-3 to TRBJ2-1, with D maybe TRBD1 (6 bases). V was cut by 6 bases and J by 0 bases, with 18 bases left in between. CDR1 is SGHTA and CDR2 is FQGTGA in the germline V gene. The CDR3 is made up of 17 amino acids. This CDR3 is CASSQSPGQSSYNEQFF. CDR3 in DNA: TGTGCCAGCAGTCAATCCCCAGGACAGAGCTCCTACAATGAGCAGTTCTTC.

V is TRBV5-1 and J is TRBJ2-5; no reliable D call. The CDR3 totals 15 residues. The germline CDR1 and CDR2 sequences are SGHRS and YFSETQ. Deletions cut 0 bases from V and 4 bases from J, with 13 bases between. CDR3 bases: TGCGCCAGCAGCTTGGAGGTCGGACGGCTAGAGACCCAGTACTTC. Protein sequence: CASSLEVGRLETQYF. The complete variable domain, with remaining parts taken from reference TRBV5-1 and TRBJ2-5, reads KAGVTQTPRYLIKTRGQQVTLSCSPISGHRSVSWYQQTPGQGLQFLFEYFSETQRNKGNFPGRFSGRQFSNSRSEMNVSTLELGDSALYLCASSLEVGRLETQYFGPGTRLLVL.

This clone showed up just once. This sequence joins TRBV19 and TRBJ2-1; 12 bases match TRBD2. Looked up from germline, CDR1 is LNHDA and CDR2 is SQIVND (reference sequence). This CDR3 comprises 15 residues. The J segment lost 10 bases and the V segment lost 4 bases, leaving 8 bases of the junction unmatched. The CDR3 region has the DNA TGTGCCAGTAGTACGACTAGCGGGAGAGGGGTCGAGCAGTTCTTC. As protein: CASSTTSGRGVEQFF.

A word on this clone: Other DNA sequences within the sample encode an identical CDR3. The V gene is TRBV7-2, the J gene TRBJ2-7; 9 positions agree with TRBD1. The germline V gene encodes CDR1 SGHTA and CDR2 FQGNSA. The CDR3 runs to 15 residues. The V segment lost 3 bases and the J segment 1 base; nucleotides outside the gene matches: 4. The CDR3 bases are TGTGCCAGCAGCTTGGCGGGACAGGGATCCTACGAGCAGTACTTC. It specifies CASSLAGQGSYEQYF.

This chain uses TRBV2 with TRBJ2-1; the D is unclear. Germline V gene lookup returns CDR1 SNHLY and CDR2 FYNNEI. This CDR3 has 13 amino acids. V lost 3 bases and J lost 6, with 9 bases in between. In DNA form, the CDR3 reads TGTGCCAGCAGTGATCCCCCCGTCAATGAGCAGTTCTTC. This codes for CASSDPPVNEQFF.

This chain connects TRBV5-5 to TRBJ1-5; 7 nucleotides agree with TRBD1. With 0 bases clipped from V and 3 bases from J, the junction kept 6 bases outside the gene matches. The CDR3 has 16 amino acids. CDR1 is SGHKS and CDR2 is YYEKEE in the germline V gene (reference sequence). CDR3 loop: CASSLEVGTVNQPQHF. CDR3 nucleotides: TGTGCCAGCAGCTTGGAGGTCGGGACAGTCAATCAGCCCCAGCATTTT.

The rearrangement links TRBV28 to TRBJ2-7; 10 bases match TRBD2. V shed 5 bases and J 3 bases; nucleotides not matched to a gene: 13. In germline, CDR1 is MDHEN, CDR2 SYDVKM. The CDR3 has 17 residues. The CDR3 nucleotides read TGTGCCAGCAGTGCGACGGGACTAGCGATAAATTTCTACGAGCAGTACTTC. Amino acids: CASSATGLAINFYEQYF.

The V call is TRBV21-1, the J call TRBJ2-1; TRBD2 reflects the table's D call only, with no check against the DNA. TRBV21-1 corresponds to a pseudogene. This CDR3 has 17 residues. CDR3 sequence: CASSKKERSPHYNEQFF. CDR3 nucleotides: TGTGCCAGCAGCAAGAAAGAACGAAGCCCTCATTACAATGAGCAGTTCTTC.

The gene calls are TRBV5-1 and TRBJ2-5; tentative D call: TRBD2 (6 bases). The CDR3 runs 14 residues. Germline V CDR1 and CDR2: SGHRS, YFSETQ. V dropped 0 bases and J dropped 5 bases, with 11 bases sitting between them. The CDR3 loop reads CASSLGRGGETQYF. In DNA form, the CDR3 reads TGCGCCAGCAGCTTGGGGAGGGGAGGTGAGACCCAGTACTTC.

The rearrangement uses TRBV30 and TRBJ2-5; 8 positions match TRBD2. Germline lookup yields CDR1 GTSNPN and CDR2 SVGIG (reference sequence). The CDR3 length is 14 residues. V shed 2 bases, J shed 2 bases, and the junction held 4 bases outside the gene matches. The DNA for the CDR3 is TGTGCCTGGAGTATTGGCGGGGGGCAAGAGACCCAGTACTTC. This encodes CAWSIGGGQETQYF.

This chain connects TRBV9 to TRBJ2-6; D may be TRBD1 (7 bases). This CDR3 comprises 18 residues. Germline values: CDR1 SGDLS, CDR2 YYNGEE. Trimming shortened V by 3 bases and J by 4 bases, and 20 bases separated the two germline ends. CDR3 sequence reads: CASSEPIGGGAGANVLTF. DNA for the CDR3: TGTGCCAGCAGCGAACCTATTGGAGGGGGCGCCGGGGCCAACGTCCTGACTTTC.

This clone was found once. V and J are TRBV30 and TRBJ2-1, with 8 bases aligning to TRBD2. Germline trimming cut 3 bases from V and 3 bases from J; bases unmatched to any gene: 7. The germline V gene has CDR1 GTSNPN and CDR2 SVGIG (reference sequence). There are 15 residues in the CDR3. CDR3 DNA sequence: TGTGCCTGGAGCACAGTAGCGGGAAGCTACAATGAGCAGTTCTTC. This sequence encodes CAWSTVAGSYNEQFF.

The chain carries TRBV29-1 and TRBJ2-7, with 13 nucleotides matching TRBD2. CDR3 length: 18 residues. Germline values: CDR1 SQVTM, CDR2 ANQGSEA. The junction had 8 bases not matched to a gene; V was cut back by 0 bases and J by 0 bases. CDR3 loop: CSVEDPPGLAGDSYEQYF. CDR3 DNA sequence: TGCAGCGTTGAAGACCCCCCCGGACTAGCGGGAGACTCCTACGAGCAGTACTTC.

J is TRBJ2-1 and V is TRBV6-1; 8 positions agree with TRBD2. The CDR3 is 17 residues long. The J segment lost 4 bases and the V segment lost 1 base, leaving 9 bases of the junction unmatched. Germline V gene sequence: CDR1 MNHNS, CDR2 SASEGT. The CDR3 sequence: CASSEGSSGLPYNEQFF. In nucleotides, the CDR3 is TGTGCCAGCAGTGAAGGGTCTAGCGGGTTACCGTACAATGAGCAGTTCTTC.

The V and J genes are TRBV28 and TRBJ1-5; D not resolved. CDR3 length: 14 residues. V lost 3 bases to trimming and J lost 3 bases, with 9 bases between them. Germline V gives CDR1 MDHEN, CDR2 SYDVKM. CDR3 in amino acids: CASSLVQANQPQHF. The CDR3 coding sequence is TGTGCCAGCAGTTTGGTACAAGCCAATCAGCCCCAGCATTTT. The variable domain in full, completed from reference TRBV28 and TRBJ1-5, reads DVKVTQSSRYLVKRTGEKVFLECVQDMDHENMFWYRQDPGLGLRLIYFSYDVKMKEKGDIPEGYSVSREKKERFSLILESASTNQTSMYLCASSLVQANQPQHFGDGTRLSIL.

The rearrangement links TRBV4-1 to TRBJ2-7, with 7 bases matching TRBD1. Germline trimming cut 2 bases from V and 3 bases from J; bases unmatched to any gene: 13. The V gene's germline CDR1 is MGHRA and CDR2 YSYEKL. This CDR3 is 17 amino acids long. The chain's CDR3 is CASSQRASGTACYEQYF. The CDR3 nucleotides read TGCGCCAGCAGCCAAAGGGCGTCCGGGACAGCATGCTACGAGCAGTACTTC.

The chain combines TRBV5-6 with TRBJ1-5; 8 bases match TRBD1. The ends lost 1 base at V and 6 bases at J; junction bases unmatched: 9. The germline V gene encodes CDR1 SGHDT and CDR2 YYEEEE. CDR3 length: 16 residues. DNA of the CDR3: TGTGCCAGCAGCTTGAATACAGGGGGATATGGTCAGCCCCAGCATTTT. Protein: CASSLNTGGYGQPQHF.

The genes are TRBV11-3 and TRBJ1-1, with 10 bases that match TRBD1. The V segment lost 5 bases and the J segment 5 bases; nucleotides outside the gene matches: 2. Germline lookup yields CDR1 SGHNT and CDR2 YENEEA. The CDR3 sequence is 13 residues long. CDR3 nucleotides: TGTGCCAGCAGCGGGACAGGGGATACTGAAGCTTTCTTT. It yields the protein CASSGTGDTEAFF.